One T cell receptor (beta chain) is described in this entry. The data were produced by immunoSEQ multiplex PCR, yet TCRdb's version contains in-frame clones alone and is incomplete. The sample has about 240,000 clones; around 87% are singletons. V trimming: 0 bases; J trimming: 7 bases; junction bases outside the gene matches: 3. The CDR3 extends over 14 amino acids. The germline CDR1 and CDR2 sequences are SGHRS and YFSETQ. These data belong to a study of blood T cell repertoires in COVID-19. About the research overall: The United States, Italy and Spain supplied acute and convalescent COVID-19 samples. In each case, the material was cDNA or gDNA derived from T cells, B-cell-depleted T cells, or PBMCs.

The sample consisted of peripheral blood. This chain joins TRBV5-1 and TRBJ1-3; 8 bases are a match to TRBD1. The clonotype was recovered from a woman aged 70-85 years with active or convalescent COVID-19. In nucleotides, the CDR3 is TGCGCCAGCAGCTTGGCAGGGGGCGCGAACACCATATATTTT. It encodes CASSLAGGANTIYF.